The 26 T cell receptor beta chains below all came from one sample that was sequenced in a study of cytomegalovirus exposure and HLA in healthy donors. PCR used 60 Vbeta primers and 13 Jbeta primers. TCRdb keeps only in-frame clones here, not all; method: immunoSEQ multiplex PCR. The repertoire includes roughly 150,000 clones, approximately 80% of them detected once, and about an eighth sits in the top ten. The sample taken for sequencing was PBMCs. Receptor source: a woman between 40 and 50 years old in good health and CMV-seronegative.

This sequence joins TRBV5-4 and TRBJ1-5; D unclear. V dropped 2 bases and J dropped 7 bases, with 7 bases sitting between them. CDR1 and CDR2 from the germline V gene are SGHNT and YYREEE (reference sequence). CDR3 length: 12 residues. The CDR3 sequence: CASSFLGQPQHF. As DNA, the CDR3 is TGTGCCAGCAGCTTCCTCGGGCAGCCCCAGCATTTT.

J is TRBJ1-1 and V is TRBV5-1; D is undetermined. This CDR3 comprises 13 residues. In germline, CDR1 is SGHRS, CDR2 YFSETQ. V was shortened by 0 bases and J by 11 bases, with 14 bases between the two germline ends. The DNA for the CDR3 is TGCGCCAGCAGCTTGGGACCGGAGGCAGGTGCTTTCTTT. This encodes CASSLGPEAGAFF.

The chain has TRBV6-6 and TRBJ2-5, with 10 bases fitting TRBD2. The ends lost 6 bases at V and 5 bases at J; junction bases unmatched: 9. The CDR3 runs to 15 residues. Germline V CDR1 and CDR2: MNHNY, SVGAGI (reference sequence). The CDR3 region has the DNA TGTGCCAGCAGCCGCCCGGGACTAGCGACCGAGACCCAGTACTTC. It translates to CASSRPGLATETQYF.

This chain links TRBV2 with TRBJ2-3, with TRBD2 identical over 7 bases. V shed 8 bases, J shed 4 bases, and the junction held 3 bases outside the gene matches. This CDR3 has 12 residues. Per germline, CDR1 SNHLY and CDR2 FYNNEI. Here the CDR3 reads CASGLVADTQYF. DNA for the CDR3: TGTGCCAGCGGACTAGTAGCAGATACGCAGTATTTT.

The chain employs TRBV5-6 and TRBJ2-4, with 10 bases identical to TRBD1. The trim removed 0 bases at V and 12 bases at J, leaving 6 bases unmatched. This CDR3 region has 14 residues. Germline V gene sequence: CDR1 SGHDT, CDR2 YYEEEE. The CDR3 DNA reads as TGTGCCAGCAGCTTGGGTGGGACAGGGGACAGTCAGTACTTC. It translates to CASSLGGTGDSQYF.

The chain has TRBV7-9 and TRBJ1-2; a weak D match, TRBD1 (6 bases). V dropped 5 bases and J dropped 0 bases, with 22 bases sitting between them. Germline CDR1 reads SEHNR; CDR2 reads FQNEAQ (reference sequence). The CDR3 consists of 18 residues. CDR3 in amino acids: CASSPSVGRGRTNYGYTF. CDR3 sequence (DNA): TGTGCCAGCAGCCCGTCAGTCGGCAGGGGCAGGACTAACTATGGCTACACCTTC.

The chain uses TRBV11-1 and TRBJ2-1, with TRBD2 matching over 13 bases. The CDR3 has 15 amino acids. V was pared by 5 bases and J by 7 bases, with 5 bases of the junction left unmatched. CDR1 and CDR2 from the germline V gene are SGHAT and FQDESV (reference sequence). CDR3 nucleotide sequence: TGTGCCAGCAGCCTACTAGCGGGAGGGCCGAATGAGCAGTTCTTC. Protein: CASSLLAGGPNEQFF.

CDR3 in amino acids: CASSIGQGTGYTF. Here the CDR3 DNA reads TGTGCCAGTAGTATAGGACAGGGTACTGGCTACACCTTC. The rearrangement links TRBV19 to TRBJ1-2, with 7 bases that match TRBD1. The CDR3 has 13 amino acids. V shed 1 base, J shed 7 bases, and the junction held 3 bases outside the gene matches. Per germline, CDR1 LNHDA and CDR2 SQIVND (reference sequence).

This chain uses TRBV7-2 with TRBJ1-1; D is uncertain. The CDR3 extends over 13 amino acids. Trimming took off 3 bases at V and 1 base at J, with 6 bases between the two ends. Germline CDR1 reads SGHTA; CDR2 reads FQGNSA. CDR3 nucleotides: TGTGCCAGCAGCTTTGAGGAGAACACTGAAGCTTTCTTT. It is translated as CASSFEENTEAFF.

Only a few counts were recorded for this clone. The chain links TRBV7-8 to TRBJ2-7; maybe TRBD2 (5 bases). This CDR3 contains 12 residues. V lost 1 base and J lost 9, with 10 bases in between. Germline V gives CDR1 SGHVS, CDR2 FQNEAQ. CDR3 nucleotides: TGTGCCAGCAGCTTAGGAGGAGGCGGGCAGTACTTC. Translated: CASSLGGGGQYF. Variable domain in full (rest from reference TRBV7-8 and TRBJ2-7): GAGVSQSPRYKVAKRGQDVALRCDPISGHVSLFWYQQALGQGPEFLTYFQNEAQLDKSGLPSDRFFAERPEGSVSTLKIQRTQQEDSAVYLCASSLGGGGQYFGPGTRLTVT.

In the case of this clone: Germline and junction disagree at one end, which may indicate a read error. The chain recombines TRBV27 with TRBJ2-3; 8 nucleotides match TRBD1. CDR3 length: 13 residues. Germline V gene lookup returns CDR1 MNHEY and CDR2 SMNVEV (reference sequence). CDR3 sequence: CASSFDRLDRASF. In nucleotides, the CDR3 is TGTGCCAGCAGTTTTGACCGGTTGGACAGGGCTTCTTTT.

Concerning this clone: A much larger clone differs by one base, so this may be a read error. The sample has other DNA sequences that encode this CDR3 too. The V and J genes are TRBV6-5 and TRBJ2-2; D is uncertain. The CDR3 has 12 residues. The V gene lost 4 bases and the J gene lost 2 bases, with 2 bases spanning the gap. Germline CDR1 reads MNHEY; CDR2 reads SVGAGI. The CDR3 loop is CASSLNTGELFF. The CDR3 coding sequence is TGTGCCAGCAGTTTAAACACCGGGGAGCTGTTTTTT.

The V and J genes are TRBV29-1 and TRBJ1-1; the match to TRBD1 covers 7 bases. V lost 7 bases, J lost 8 bases, and 4 bases stayed unmatched. Germline V gene lookup returns CDR1 SQVTM and CDR2 ANQGSEA. This CDR3 region has 10 residues. The CDR3 bases are TGCAGCGGGGGACAGTTCGAAGCTTTCTTT. It translates to CSGGQFEAFF.

In its sample, this clone was seen once. This chain connects TRBV7-8 to TRBJ2-1; D unclear. The CDR3 covers 13 residues. Trimming cost V 2 bases and J 7 bases, with 9 bases left between them. Germline V gene lookup returns CDR1 SGHVS and CDR2 FQNEAQ. The CDR3 reads CASSLIAGNEQFF. The CDR3 DNA reads TGTGCCAGCAGCTTAATAGCCGGGAATGAGCAGTTCTTC.

CDR3 coding DNA: TGTGCCAGCAGCAAACCAAGCGGGGCGGGATACAATGAGCAGTTCTTC. This encodes CASSKPSGAGYNEQFF. The rearrangement links TRBV7-3 to TRBJ2-1; 7 bases fit TRBD2. This CDR3 contains 16 residues. J gave up 4 bases and V 5 bases, and 11 bases lay outside the gene matches. Germline CDR1 is SGHTA and CDR2 is FQGTGA.

The genes are TRBV6-6 and TRBJ1-4, with D unresolved. Trimming left V 0 bases short and J 8 bases short, with 13 bases between. The CDR3 runs 15 residues. CDR1 is MNHNY, CDR2 SVGAGI, per germline (reference sequence). CDR3: CASSYSGRLKEKLFF. CDR3 nucleotide sequence: TGTGCCAGCAGTTACTCGGGCAGGTTAAAAGAAAAACTGTTTTTT.

The rearrangement uses TRBV11-2 and TRBJ2-5; 7 bases agree with TRBD1. The J call may not be correct, given that the DNA end is closer to TRBJ2-7. CDR1 is SGHAT, CDR2 FQNNGV, per germline. The length of the CDR3 is 15 residues. The CDR3, as DNA: TGTGCCAGCAGCCCGTGGGACAGCCCCTCCTACGAGCAGTACTTC. It codes for CASSPWDSPSYEQYF.

The chain has TRBV25-1 and TRBJ2-5; D remains ambiguous. The closer fit of TRBJ2-7 to the DNA end suggests the J call may be wrong. CDR3 length equals 11 residues. The germline gives CDR1 MGHDK, CDR2 SYGVNS. DNA of the CDR3: TGTGCCAGCACCCAGAGGTCCGAGCAGTACTTC. Protein: CASTQRSEQYF.

This clone has more than one count but fewer than ten. CDR3 DNA: TGTGCCAGCAGCCTTTCCACAGGCTCTCTCTCCTACACCTTC. Translation gives CASSLSTGSLSYTF. The rearrangement joins TRBV28 to TRBJ1-2, with a tentative D call TRBD1 (5 bases). Germline CDR1 is MDHEN and CDR2 is SYDVKM. Deletions cut 6 bases from V and 10 bases from J, with 21 bases between. This CDR3 region has 14 residues.

This chain connects TRBV6-1 to TRBJ1-1, with D tentatively TRBD1 (5 bases). CDR1 and CDR2 (germline): MNHNS, SASEGT. The length of the CDR3 is 16 residues. Trimming took off 4 bases at V and 4 bases at J, with 19 bases between the two ends. The CDR3 DNA follows: TGTGCCAGCAGTGGACCCTTTCGGGGGGATGGCACTGAAGCTTTCTTT. Translation: CASSGPFRGDGTEAFF.

The V call is TRBV10-3, the J call TRBJ1-1; a weak D match, TRBD1 (6 bases). Germline V lookup: CDR1 ENHRY, CDR2 SYGVKD. This CDR3 comprises 13 residues. Trimming took 5 bases from V and 3 from J, leaving 10 bases between them. The CDR3 nucleotides read TGTGCCATCAGTTTTGAGGGGGACACTGAAGCTTTCTTT. Its protein is CAISFEGDTEAFF.

The chain joins TRBV4-3 to TRBJ2-7, with a tentative D call TRBD2 (6 bases). Between the trimmed V and J ends, which lost 3 bases and 3 bases, there was a span of 12 bases. Per the germline V gene, CDR1 is LGHNA and CDR2 is YSLEER. The CDR3 consists of 14 residues. The CDR3 bases are TGCGCCAGCAGCCAGCGGGACGGGGGCTACGAGCAGTACTTC. Protein product: CASSQRDGGYEQYF.

The gene calls are TRBV28 and TRBJ2-7, with D possibly matching TRBD1 (6 bases). Germline CDR1 and CDR2: MDHEN and SYDVKM. The CDR3 length is 15 residues. Trimming removed 5 bases at V and 5 bases at J, with 19 bases between. DNA for the CDR3: TGTGCCAGCAGTACCCAGGGGAGTCCGGTCCACGAGCAGTACTTC. It specifies CASSTQGSPVHEQYF.

The rearrangement joins TRBV5-1 to TRBJ2-7; tentative D call: TRBD1 (6 bases). CDR1 and CDR2 from the germline V gene are SGHRS and YFSETQ. Trimming stripped 2 bases from V and 6 bases from J, with 18 bases between. This CDR3 is 15 amino acids long. This chain's CDR3 is CASSFGGQRAGEQYF. The CDR3 bases are TGCGCCAGCAGCTTTGGTGGACAGAGGGCCGGCGAGCAGTACTTC.

A remark on this clone: The sample contains more than one DNA sequence encoding this CDR3. The chain combines TRBV6-5 with TRBJ1-2; 9 positions agree with TRBD1. Trimming removed 0 bases from V and 6 bases from J; junction bases left unmatched: 2. This CDR3 is 14 amino acids long. CDR1 is MNHEY, CDR2 SVGAGI, per germline. Written as DNA, the CDR3 is TGTGCCAGCAGTTACTCGACAGGGGGGGATGGCTACACCTTC. It yields the protein CASSYSTGGDGYTF.

The chain uses TRBV6-5 and TRBJ1-2; TRBD1 aligns across 11 bases. The junction had 5 bases not matched to a gene; V was cut back by 4 bases and J by 4 bases. CDR1 MNHEY and CDR2 SVGAGI come from the germline V gene. The CDR3 is 15 amino acids. DNA for the CDR3: TGTGCCAGCAGTTCCTTTGGGACAGGGGGCTATGGCTACACCTTC. Protein product: CASSSFGTGGYGYTF.